These 23 T cell receptor beta chains were all obtained from the same sample, sequenced in a study of blood T cell repertoires in COVID-19. Assay: immunoSEQ multiplex PCR; the TCRdb copy retains only in-frame clones and omits some. The table shows approximately 68,000 clones, with 70% to 90% occurring only once. The sample comprised peripheral blood. Every receptor here comes from a man between 70 and 80 years old with active or convalescent COVID-19.

The V and J genes are TRBV7-2 and TRBJ1-1; the D gene is possibly TRBD1 (5 bases). This CDR3 spans 14 amino acids. From germline, CDR1 is SGHTA and CDR2 FQGNSA. V lost 3 bases and J 4 bases, leaving 12 bases between the germline ends. The CDR3 DNA reads TGTGCCAGCAGCTTCCTCCAGGGTATCACTGAAGCTTTCTTT. Translating gives CASSFLQGITEAFF.

This clone has only a few counts. The sample has other DNA sequences that encode this CDR3 too. The rearrangement links TRBV11-2 to TRBJ2-7, with TRBD2 identical over 11 bases. This CDR3 has 16 amino acids. Germline V CDR1 and CDR2: SGHAT, FQNNGV. Trimming cost V 2 bases and J 7 bases; bases outside gene matches: 10. The CDR3 bases are TGTGCCAGCAGCTTAACCCTACTAGCGGGGGCGGGGGAGCAGTACTTC. It yields the protein CASSLTLLAGAGEQYF.

The chain couples TRBV6-5 to TRBJ2-7; D might be TRBD2 (5 bases). This CDR3 spans 13 amino acids. V was cut by 6 bases and J by 5 bases, with 14 bases left in between. The germline gives CDR1 MNHEY, CDR2 SVGAGI. CDR3 in amino acids: CASRRRTADEQYF. The CDR3 DNA is TGTGCCAGCAGACGTCGGACTGCGGACGAGCAGTACTTC.

The chain combines TRBV5-1 with TRBJ2-7, with D possibly TRBD1 on 5 matching bases. The CDR3 totals 16 residues. Germline V gene sequence: CDR1 SGHRS, CDR2 YFSETQ. With 0 bases removed from V and 2 bases from J, the gap between germline ends came to 15 bases. The CDR3 spells CASSLGPTLQAYEQYF. Here the CDR3 DNA reads TGCGCCAGCAGCTTGGGACCGACCCTACAGGCCTACGAGCAGTACTTC.

This chain links TRBV18 with TRBJ2-1, with D maybe TRBD2 (5 bases). Germline CDR1 KGHSH, CDR2 LQKENI. The CDR3 consists of 15 residues. Trimming removed 0 bases from V and 6 bases from J, with 12 bases in between. This CDR3 reads CASSPPNGRGNEQFF. CDR3 DNA sequence: TGTGCCAGCTCACCACCTAACGGACGGGGCAATGAGCAGTTCTTC.

This sequence joins TRBV10-3 and TRBJ1-1, with TRBD1 identical over 8 bases. V gave up 6 bases and J gave up 3 bases; unmatched junction bases: 3. In germline, CDR1 is ENHRY, CDR2 SYGVKD. The CDR3 covers 13 residues. Here the CDR3 DNA reads TGTGCCATCAGGCAGGGGGCATACACTGAAGCTTTCTTT. This gives the protein CAIRQGAYTEAFF.

The chain has TRBV4-2 and TRBJ1-6; 12 nucleotides agree with TRBD1. The CDR3 extends over 17 amino acids. J gave up 8 bases and V 3 bases, and 8 bases lay outside the gene matches. Germline-derived CDR1 and CDR2 are LGHNA and YNFKEQ. For the CDR3, the DNA is TGTGCCAGCAGCCAGGGACAGGGGGCGCGATTGGATTCACCCCTCCACTTT. Its protein is CASSQGQGARLDSPLHF.

The genes are TRBV5-6 and TRBJ1-2; TRBD1 is a possible D gene (6 bases). This CDR3 has 13 residues. Germline loops: CDR1 SGHDT, CDR2 YYEEEE. The V end lost 5 bases, the J end lost 4 bases, and 12 bases lay between the germline ends. CDR3 coding DNA: TGTGCCAGCAGTCGCACCAGGGGCTATGGCTACACCTTC. Translated, it gives CASSRTRGYGYTF.

The chain recombines TRBV2 with TRBJ1-1; perhaps TRBD1 as D (5 bases). The CDR3 consists of 13 residues. Deletions cut 6 bases from V and 1 base from J, with 9 bases between. Germline V gene lookup returns CDR1 SNHLY and CDR2 FYNNEI. CDR3 DNA sequence: TGTGCCAGCAGGGGGGGGAGGAACACTGAAGCTTTCTTT. It encodes CASRGGRNTEAFF.

The table lists this clone with a count of one. Additional DNA sequences in this sample encode the identical CDR3. The chain recombines TRBV27 with TRBJ2-2, with 8 bases matching TRBD1. Trimming removed 5 bases from V and 1 base from J; junction bases left unmatched: 3. The CDR3 covers 15 residues. Germline V gene lookup returns CDR1 MNHEY and CDR2 SMNVEV (reference sequence). In DNA, the CDR3 is TGTGCCAGCAGTACCGGGACAGGGAACACCGGGGAGCTGTTTTTT. It yields the protein CASSTGTGNTGELFF.

This chain joins TRBV5-1 and TRBJ2-6; no firm D call. The CDR3 consists of 15 residues. Germline-derived CDR1 and CDR2 are SGHRS and YFSETQ. V dropped 3 bases and J dropped 0 bases, with 7 bases sitting between them. The CDR3 is CASSSYSSGANVLTF. Written as DNA, the CDR3 is TGCGCCAGCAGCTCCTATTCCTCTGGGGCCAACGTCCTGACTTTC.

This chain links TRBV6-1 with TRBJ2-1; 9 bases match TRBD2. In germline, CDR1 is MNHNS, CDR2 SASEGT. The CDR3 extends over 15 amino acids. The V gene end was trimmed by 2 bases and the J gene end by 6 bases; junction bases not matched to a gene: 5. CDR3 region: CASSELSGGLNEQFF. The DNA for the CDR3 is TGTGCCAGCAGTGAACTAAGCGGGGGGCTCAATGAGCAGTTCTTC.

The CDR3 DNA sequence: TGTGCCAGCAGCGTAGGCGTAACGGGGGGAGGAAACACCATATATTTT. The encoded protein is CASSVGVTGGGNTIYF. V usage is TRBV9 and J usage is TRBJ1-3; D is possibly TRBD1 (5 bases). The CDR3 runs 16 residues. CDR1 is SGDLS and CDR2 is YYNGEE in the germline V gene. V shed 0 bases and J shed 4 bases, with 14 bases lying between them.

The V call is TRBV5-1, the J call TRBJ2-5; no definite D call. Germline V lookup: CDR1 SGHRS, CDR2 YFSETQ. The CDR3 runs 13 residues. V lost 1 base to trimming and J lost 7 bases, with 11 bases between them. CDR3 region: CASSLSIDGTQYF. The CDR3 region has the DNA TGCGCCAGCAGCTTGTCTATAGATGGGACCCAGTACTTC.

The rearrangement joins TRBV15 to TRBJ2-7, with D tentatively TRBD1 (6 bases). The V end was cut by 0 bases, the J end by 2 bases, with 11 bases between. This CDR3 is built from 15 residues. From germline, CDR1 is LNHNV and CDR2 YYDKDF (reference sequence). CDR3 amino acids: CATSRDAGVPYEQYF. CDR3 in DNA: TGTGCCACCAGCAGAGATGCAGGGGTTCCCTACGAGCAGTACTTC.

This chain joins TRBV6-1 and TRBJ2-7; TRBD2 is a possible D gene (6 bases). Germline V lookup: CDR1 MNHNS, CDR2 SASEGT. Between the trimmed V and J ends, which lost 5 bases and 2 bases, there was a span of 13 bases. The CDR3 sequence is 14 residues long. The CDR3 sequence: CASSFIGGTYEQYF. CDR3 DNA sequence: TGTGCCAGCAGTTTCATAGGAGGGACCTACGAGCAGTACTTC.

On this clone: One end of the junction varies from germline; a read error may be responsible. The chain links TRBV6-5 to TRBJ2-5; the D is unclear. Germline CDR1 and CDR2: MNHEY and SVGAGI. This CDR3 region has 14 residues. CDR3 in DNA: TGTGCCAGCAGTCCCACCCGGGTCCAACAGACCCAGTACTTC. Its protein product is CASSPTRVQQTQYF.

This chain links TRBV5-8 with TRBJ2-5; TRBD1 might be the D (6 bases). V was shortened by 2 bases and J by 3 bases, with 8 bases between the two germline ends. The CDR3 runs 13 residues. From germline, CDR1 is SGHTS and CDR2 YDEGEE. As DNA, the CDR3 is TGTGCCAGCAGCTTCCCAGGGGAAGAGACCCAGTACTTC. Protein sequence: CASSFPGEETQYF. Complete variable domain (other parts from reference TRBV5-8 and TRBJ2-5): EAGVTQSPTHLIKTRGQQATLRCSPISGHTSVYWYQQALGLGLQFLLWYDEGEERNRGNFPPRFSGRQFPNYSSELNVNALELEDSALYLCASSFPGEETQYFGPGTRLLVL.

V usage is TRBV19 and J usage is TRBJ2-1; 11 nucleotides match TRBD2. V lost 5 bases, J lost 6 bases, and 6 bases stayed unmatched. CDR1 is LNHDA and CDR2 is SQIVND in the germline V gene (reference sequence). The CDR3 consists of 15 residues. CDR3 in amino acids: CASSPLAGGSNEQFF. The CDR3 bases are TGTGCCAGTAGTCCCCTAGCGGGAGGATCCAATGAGCAGTTCTTC.

A single count supports this clone. The chain joins TRBV19 to TRBJ2-1, with a weak D call TRBD1 (5 bases). Between the trimmed V and J ends, which lost 9 bases and 0 bases, there was a span of 18 bases. Germline CDR1 LNHDA, CDR2 SQIVND (reference sequence). The CDR3 totals 16 residues. The CDR3 coding sequence is TGTGCCAGCACTCCCTATAGGGGTCTCTCCTACAATGAGCAGTTCTTC. Amino acids: CASTPYRGLSYNEQFF.

The chain uses TRBV2 and TRBJ1-2; D remains ambiguous. CDR3 length: 12 amino acids. V lost 3 bases, J lost 8 bases, and 10 bases lay in between. CDR1 SNHLY and CDR2 FYNNEI come from the germline V gene. The CDR3 here is CASSDLSGGYTF. CDR3 sequence (DNA): TGTGCCAGCAGTGACCTGTCGGGGGGCTACACCTTC. The variable domain in full, with the rest retrieved from reference TRBV2 and TRBJ1-2, is EPEVTQTPSHQVTQMGQEVILRCVPISNHLYFYWYRQILGQKVEFLVSFYNNEISEKSEIFDDQFSVERPDGSNFTLKIRSTKLEDSAMYFCASSDLSGGYTFGSGTRLTVV.

The chain employs TRBV5-4 and TRBJ1-1; 10 bases map to TRBD1. After removal of 4 bases from V and 4 bases from J, the junction contained 10 bases not matched to a gene. The CDR3 is 16 residues long. CDR1 is SGHNT, CDR2 YYREEE, per germline (reference sequence). The CDR3 here is CASSPWTGGVGTEAFF. The CDR3 DNA is TGTGCCAGCAGCCCTTGGACAGGGGGTGTAGGCACTGAAGCTTTCTTT.

The CDR3 loop reads CASSLGSQGRQPQHF. The CDR3 DNA is TGTGCCAGCAGCTTAGGAAGCCAGGGGCGTCAGCCCCAGCATTTT. This chain connects TRBV7-2 to TRBJ1-5, with D perhaps matching TRBD1 (6 bases). Germline assignment: CDR1 SGHTA and CDR2 FQGNSA. V was cut by 1 base and J by 6 bases, with 13 bases left in between. CDR3 length: 15 residues.